This T cell receptor beta chain was identified in a study of CD8 T cells in Susac syndrome (dated by TCRdb to about 2019). Broadly, across the study: Of the Susac syndrome patients who were sequenced, eight were in clinical remission while more than five had clinically active disease. Susac syndrome patients were therapy-naive, on corticosteroids (some also receiving IVIg), or on IVIg alone at blood withdrawal. Repertoire sequencing was used to test whether CD8+ T cell activation and differentiation in Susac syndrome was antigen driven. The study compared CD8+ T cell repertoire clonality among around 11 healthy donors, roughly 14 Susac syndrome patients and approximately 16 multiple sclerosis patients.

RNA was extracted using the RNeasy kit, and roughly 0.5 to 1 microgram was reverse transcribed with random hexamers. The immunoSEQ multiplex PCR assay, which covers 54 Vbeta and 13 Jbeta segments, was used to amplify TCR beta CDR3 regions. PCR amplification bias was corrected using a synthetic template baseline for primer optimization and computational correction. Per the source publication's procedure: Only productive sequences were kept, with reads annotated to V, D and J genes according to IMGT and analyzed in immunoSEQ Analyzer. To calculate clonality, Shannon entropy was normalized by log2 of the number of productive unique sequences and then subtracted from one. Public and private clones were assessed among the 100 most prevalent clones of each patient and control. Clones were defined as Susac-specific when absent from the healthy and MS cohorts, from about 1,100 published viral clones and from other ImmuneACCESS disease sequences. Using fastp trimming at Q25 and MiXCR clonotype assembly, TCRdb reanalyzed the public sequencing data and kept in-frame beta chains. Rows matching on CDR3 protein sequence are summarized as one entry with the most common DNA and genes. TCRdb, rather than the study authors, made the V and J calls. In all, the sample holds approximately 80,000 distinct CDR3 sequences, and roughly 94% of those were seen once. Of the sample, about 0.47% falls within the top ten clones.

Notes on this clonotype: Its antigen is still unknown. The sample holds no much larger clone one base away, and base qualities are not on file.

Peripheral blood CD8+ and CD4+ T cells from healthy donors, Susac syndrome patients and multiple sclerosis patients were profiled by high-throughput TCR beta sequencing. Susac syndrome patients met recently defined diagnostic criteria for definite or probable disease. CD8+ TEMRA cells were enriched by FACS, while bulk CD8+ and CD4+ T cells were purified by magnetic negative isolation. Blood was drawn into EDTA tubes, processed within 24 hours, and PBMCs were isolated by density gradient centrifugation. PBMCs intended for TCR sequencing were cryopreserved in liquid nitrogen and were subsequently thawed in a 37 degrees C water bath. The sorted or isolated CD4+, CD8+ and CD8+ TEMRA cells reached a purity of at least 90%. CDR1 and CDR2 are drawn from the germline V gene: MNHNS, SASEGT. The CDR3 spans 11 residues, from the cysteine through the phenylalanine. Just CDR3 DNA is preserved here, 33 bases in frame from base 1. V gives up 6 bases and J gives up 6 bases, and the segment between their germline ends measures 9 bases.

What the study reported, not specific to this receptor: The TCR sequencing and HLA analysis was acknowledged to have included a relatively small number of individuals. CD8+ repertoires in Susac syndrome showed clonal expansion, which was highest in CD8+ TEMRA cells and was greater in clinically active patients than in remitting patients. In the total CD8+ and CD8+ TEMRA repertoires, around 17 and five Susac-specific public clones, respectively, were identified.

Sequencing used CD8+ T cells from PBMCs. This receptor was identified in a human donor with Susac syndrome. In this chain, TRBV6-1 is recombined with TRBJ2-7, with TRBD1 tentatively as D gene (6 bases match). The CDR3 protein is CASRGAREQYF. The sequenced DNA is TGTGCCAGCAGGGGGGCACGCGAGCAGTACTTC.